This entry describes one T cell receptor (beta chain). The data were obtained in a study of blood T cell repertoires in COVID-19. Across the whole study: Sites across the United States, Italy and Spain contributed samples from acute and convalescent COVID-19. T cells, B-cell-depleted T cells, or PBMCs provided the cDNA or gDNA that served as material.

This CDR3 comprises 16 residues. Germline V gene sequence: CDR1 MGHRA, CDR2 YSYEKL. Trimming removed 0 bases from V and 0 bases from J, with 11 bases in between. Source study methods: Using reference gene primer amplification, nucleated cell counts were estimated. Libraries were prepared by immunoSEQ multiplex PCR; TCRdb keeps only in-frame clonotypes and omits some of them. V, J and clone size are those of that table, while D and trimming were read from the DNA. The sample includes about 250,000 clones, almost 90% of them seen just once. V is TRBV4-1 and J is TRBJ1-1; D may be TRBD1 (5 bases). The receptor's source is a man aged 80 or over with acute or convalescent COVID-19. Sequencing was done on a sample of peripheral blood. CDR3: CASSQDHAGMNTEAFF. The CDR3 DNA sequence: TGCGCCAGCAGCCAAGATCATGCAGGGATGAACACTGAAGCTTTCTTT.